Given below is one TCR beta chain in context. The data belong to a study of CD8 T cells in Susac syndrome. Trimming took 1 base from V and 1 from J; bases not matched to a gene: 9. The CDR3 covers 20 residues. Germline V gene sequence: CDR1 MNHEY, CDR2 SMNVEV (reference sequence). Random hexamers were used to reverse transcribe about 0.5 to 1 ug of RNA. An immunoSEQ multiplex PCR amplified TCR beta CDR3 over 54 Vbeta and 13 Jbeta. MiXCR, run by TCRdb on the immunoSEQ multiplex PCR reads, gives a single entry per CDR3 protein. The table shows hundreds of thousands of distinct CDR3 sequences, with 85% occurring only once.

This clonotype was sampled from a human donor with multiple sclerosis. Sequencing was performed on CD8+ T cells from PBMCs. The rearrangement uses TRBV27 and TRBJ2-1; 14 bases agree with TRBD2. The CDR3 sequence: CASSLWSGTSGSGSYNEQFF. CDR3 nucleotides: TGTGCCAGCAGTTTATGGTCCGGGACTAGCGGGAGCGGGTCCTACAATGAGCAGTTCTTC.